This TCR beta chain was profiled in a study of T cell repertoires in cytomegalovirus infection. Turning to the study itself: CMV infection together with matching HLA type was indicated by public TCR beta signatures. Study-wide points: Dominating the ex vivo response were HLA-C-restricted CMV-specific TCR beta clonotypes.

The CDR3 is made up of 14 amino acids. Germline CDR1 is MDHEN and CDR2 is SYDVKM. V was shortened by 7 bases and J by 5 bases, with 17 bases between the two germline ends. A word on this clonotype: Its antigen is not known.

One entry per CDR3 protein, called by TCRdb with MiXCR from the reads. Altogether around 630,000 distinct CDR3 sequences are present, roughly a quarter being singletons, with the ten largest covering 7% to 9%. The chain recombines TRBV28 with TRBJ2-5; D may be TRBD1 (5 bases). The TCR was taken from a human donor in good health (CMV status not recorded). Some clones in this sample may be carry-over from other donors' samples. The sample taken for sequencing was CD8+ T cells from PBMCs. The CDR3 nucleotides are TGTGCCAGCACTCCTCTTTGGGGCGCCGAGACCCAGTACTTC. Encoded protein: CASTPLWGAETQYF.